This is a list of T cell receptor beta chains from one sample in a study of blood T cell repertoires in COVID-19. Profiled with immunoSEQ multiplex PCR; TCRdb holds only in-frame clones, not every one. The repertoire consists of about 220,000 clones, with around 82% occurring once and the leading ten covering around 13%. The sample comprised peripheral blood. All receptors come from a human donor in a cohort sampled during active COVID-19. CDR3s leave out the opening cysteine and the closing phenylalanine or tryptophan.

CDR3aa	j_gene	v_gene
ASSVGLNNEQF	TRBJ2-1	TRBV2
ASSLVGSGGTAKNIQY	TRBJ2-4	TRBV7-2
ASSLAGGGGSSNQPQH	TRBJ1-5	TRBV7-9
ASSLDLNTEAF	TRBJ1-1	TRBV11-2
ASSPFRDRGPYSNQPQH	TRBJ1-5	TRBV6-6
ASSADRSGQPQH	TRBJ1-5	TRBV2
ASRKQGPNTEAF	TRBJ1-1	TRBV6-4
ASGYGGEAF	TRBJ1-1	TRBV12-5
ASSFQGTTGYT	TRBJ1-2	TRBV7-3
ASSDRDTRAGELF	TRBJ2-2	TRBV3-1/TRBV3-2
ASSPTGTGENTEAF	TRBJ1-1	TRBV18
ASSQEGTGLAKNIQY	TRBJ2-4	TRBV3-1/TRBV3-2
ASSLGAGRGGYT	TRBJ1-2	TRBV5-1
ASSFGRGVAGVIEQF	TRBJ2-1	TRBV5-4
ASSQDRGRTEAF	TRBJ1-1	TRBV3-1/TRBV3-2